Below, 14 T cell receptor beta chains from the same sample are listed, as sequenced in a study of cytomegalovirus exposure and HLA in healthy donors (dated by TCRdb to between 2016 and 2019). The library relied on the immunoSEQ multiplex PCR assay. For the multiplex PCR, a mixture combining 60 forward primers for TCR Vbeta segments and 13 reverse primers for TCR Jbeta segments was used. TCRdb re-hosts the immuneACCESS table, in-frame sequences only. Its copies lack some clones; in the studies checked, an unresolved V gene accounts for under half of them, and the cause for the rest is not known. For this sample there are about 130,000 clones; roughly 80% appear just once. In total, the top ten clones hold over 3% of the sample. Sequenced input: PBMCs. The receptors originated from a woman in her thirties or forties in good health and CMV-seronegative.

Worth noting for this clone: Other DNA sequences in the same sample also yield this CDR3. V usage is TRBV27 and J usage is TRBJ2-3, with unresolved D. Germline V lookup: CDR1 MNHEY, CDR2 SMNVEV (reference sequence). Between the trimmed V and J ends, which lost 3 bases and 5 bases, there was a span of 3 bases. The CDR3 runs to 11 residues. The DNA for the CDR3 is TGTGCCAGCAGTTTCGGAGATACGCAGTATTTT. This encodes CASSFGDTQYF.

This sequence joins TRBV19 and TRBJ2-2; no reliable D call. CDR1 LNHDA and CDR2 SQIVND come from the germline V gene (reference sequence). V was trimmed by 4 bases and J by 4 bases, leaving 16 bases between them. This CDR3 comprises 16 residues. As DNA, the CDR3 is TGTGCCAGTAGTAGCCCCTATGGAGTAGGCACCGGGGAGCTGTTTTTT. This translates into CASSSPYGVGTGELFF.

The chain couples TRBV6-1 to TRBJ2-1; 9 bases agree with TRBD2. This CDR3 spans 13 amino acids. J gave up 10 bases and V 6 bases, and 7 bases lay outside the gene matches. The germline CDR1 and CDR2 sequences are MNHNS and SASEGT. CDR3: CASSSSGAYEQFF. The CDR3 DNA reads TGTGCCAGCAGCTCTAGCGGGGCGTACGAGCAGTTCTTC.

This chain uses TRBV7-6 with TRBJ2-3, with D hard to call. V lost 3 bases and J 2 bases, leaving 9 bases between the germline ends. Germline CDR1 reads SGHVS; CDR2 reads FNYEAQ. CDR3 length: 14 residues. The CDR3 DNA follows: TGTGCCAGCAGCTTTACAGAGTACACAGATACGCAGTATTTT. Translated: CASSFTEYTDTQYF.

V usage is TRBV5-1 and J usage is TRBJ2-7, with 10 nucleotides matching TRBD1. With V trimmed by 4 bases and J by 6 bases, 7 bases remained unmatched. The germline V gene has CDR1 SGHRS and CDR2 YFSETQ. CDR3 size: 14 residues. CDR3 residues: CASSGDRGSGEQYF. CDR3 DNA sequence: TGCGCCAGCAGCGGGGACAGGGGTAGTGGCGAGCAGTACTTC.

In its sample, this clone was seen a few times. The J gene is TRBJ1-4, the V gene TRBV29-1; the match to TRBD1 covers 10 bases. The length of the CDR3 is 15 residues. V dropped 3 bases and J dropped 3; count of bases not matched to a gene: 4. Germline loops: CDR1 SQVTM, CDR2 ANQGSEA. In nucleotides, the CDR3 is TGCAGCGTTGACCTAGGACAGGGGGCTAATGAAAAACTGTTTTTT. This sequence encodes CSVDLGQGANEKLFF.

The chain combines TRBV7-2 with TRBJ1-1; 9 bases map to TRBD1. This CDR3 has 16 amino acids. The V segment lost 0 bases and the J segment 7 bases; nucleotides outside the gene matches: 9. Germline V CDR1 and CDR2: SGHTA, FQGNSA. The CDR3 nucleotides read TGTGCCAGCAGCTTAGCAGGGACAGGGATTAAAATTGAAGCTTTCTTT. It translates to CASSLAGTGIKIEAFF.

This clone is a singleton in its sample. Mismatch with germline at one junction end may stem from a read error. The chain links TRBV5-6 to TRBJ1-2, with unresolved D. CDR1 and CDR2 from the germline V gene are SGHDT and YYEEEE. The CDR3 runs to 14 residues. CDR3 region: CASSSDSHHYGYPF. The DNA for the CDR3 is TGTGCCAGCAGCTCCGATAGCCATCACTATGGCTACCCCTTC.

The CDR3: CASSPRQARGGELFF. CDR3 coding DNA: TGTGCCAGCAGCCCCCGACAGGCAAGGGGCGGGGAGCTGTTTTTT. The J gene is TRBJ2-2, the V gene TRBV7-2, with D maybe TRBD1 (6 bases). CDR3 length: 15 residues. Trimming pared 5 bases from V and 7 bases from J, leaving 17 bases between. From germline, CDR1 is SGHTA and CDR2 FQGNSA. Variable domain in full (rest from reference TRBV7-2 and TRBJ2-2): GAGVSQSPSNKVTEKGKDVELRCDPISGHTALYWYRQSLGQGLEFLIYFQGNSAPDKSGLPSDRFSAERTGGSVSTLTIQRTQQEDSAVYLCASSPRQARGGELFFGEGSRLTVL.

The rearrangement links TRBV5-4 to TRBJ1-1; D remains unclear. The ends were cut back, 2 bases at V and 1 base at J, with 6 bases in the middle. Germline loops: CDR1 SGHNT, CDR2 YYREEE (reference sequence). This CDR3 has 13 residues. CDR3 residues: CASSFRGNTEAFF. DNA of the CDR3: TGTGCCAGCAGCTTTCGGGGGAACACTGAAGCTTTCTTT.

CDR3 sequence (DNA): TGTGCCAGCAGCTCACGCGGACTAGCGGGATACGAGCAGTACTTC. As protein: CASSSRGLAGYEQYF. The chain has TRBV7-2 and TRBJ2-7; 12 nucleotides match TRBD2. This CDR3 contains 15 residues. The ends lost 4 bases at V and 4 bases at J; junction bases unmatched: 5. Germline CDR1 is SGHTA and CDR2 is FQGNSA.

The rearrangement joins TRBV6-1 to TRBJ1-4; 7 bases are shared with TRBD1. CDR3 size: 15 residues. The germline V gene has CDR1 MNHNS and CDR2 SASEGT. After removal of 6 bases from V and 3 bases from J, the junction contained 7 bases not matched to a gene. The CDR3, as DNA: TGTGCCAGCAGGACAGGGAGGTCGGCTAATGAAAAACTGTTTTTT. The encoded protein is CASRTGRSANEKLFF.

This clone has a single count. The CDR3 bases are TGCGCCAGCAGCCAAGACAGCCCAATGGAGGCACCCCTCCACTTT. Encoded protein: CASSQDSPMEAPLHF. The gene calls are TRBV4-1 and TRBJ1-6; D gene uncertain. Trimming took 0 bases from V and 11 from J, leaving 14 bases between them. Germline lookup yields CDR1 MGHRA and CDR2 YSYEKL. The CDR3 is made up of 15 amino acids.

The chain couples TRBV27 to TRBJ1-1; 8 positions match TRBD1. Trimming cost V 6 bases and J 5 bases; bases outside gene matches: 8. CDR3 length: 14 residues. CDR1 and CDR2 from the germline V gene are MNHEY and SMNVEV (reference sequence). The CDR3: CASSPRDRKTEAFF. The CDR3 DNA reads TGTGCCAGCAGCCCGCGGGACAGGAAAACTGAAGCTTTCTTT.